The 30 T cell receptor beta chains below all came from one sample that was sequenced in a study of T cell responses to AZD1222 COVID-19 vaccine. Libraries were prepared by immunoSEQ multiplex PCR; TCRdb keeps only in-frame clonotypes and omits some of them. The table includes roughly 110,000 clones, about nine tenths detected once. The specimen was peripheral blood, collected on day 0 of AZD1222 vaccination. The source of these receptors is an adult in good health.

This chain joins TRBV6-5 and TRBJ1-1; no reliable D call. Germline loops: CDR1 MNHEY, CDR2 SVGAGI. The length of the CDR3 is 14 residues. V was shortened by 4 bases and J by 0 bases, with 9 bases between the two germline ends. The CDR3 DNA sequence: TGTGCCAGCAGTTCCAGGACGTTGAACACTGAAGCTTTCTTT. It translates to CASSSRTLNTEAFF.

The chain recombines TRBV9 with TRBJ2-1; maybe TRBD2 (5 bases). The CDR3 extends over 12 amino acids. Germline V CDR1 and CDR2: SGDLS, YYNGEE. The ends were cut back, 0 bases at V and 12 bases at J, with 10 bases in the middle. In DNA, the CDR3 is TGTGCCAGCAGCGTAGGGAGCGGCTCGCAGTTCTTC. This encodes CASSVGSGSQFF. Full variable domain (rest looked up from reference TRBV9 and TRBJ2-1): DSGVTQTPKHLITATGQRVTLRCSPRSGDLSVYWYQQSLDQGLQFLIQYYNGEERAKGNILERFSAQQFPDLHSELNLSSLELGDSALYFCASSVGSGSQFFGPGTRLTVL.

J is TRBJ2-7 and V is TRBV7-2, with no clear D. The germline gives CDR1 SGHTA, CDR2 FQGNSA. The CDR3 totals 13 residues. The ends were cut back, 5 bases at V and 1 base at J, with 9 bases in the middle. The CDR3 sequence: CASSTRNSYEQYF. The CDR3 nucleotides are TGTGCCAGCAGCACACGCAATTCCTACGAGCAGTACTTC. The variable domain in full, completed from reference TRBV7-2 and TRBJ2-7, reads GAGVSQSPSNKVTEKGKDVELRCDPISGHTALYWYRQSLGQGLEFLIYFQGNSAPDKSGLPSDRFSAERTGGSVSTLTIQRTQQEDSAVYLCASSTRNSYEQYFGPGTRLTVT.

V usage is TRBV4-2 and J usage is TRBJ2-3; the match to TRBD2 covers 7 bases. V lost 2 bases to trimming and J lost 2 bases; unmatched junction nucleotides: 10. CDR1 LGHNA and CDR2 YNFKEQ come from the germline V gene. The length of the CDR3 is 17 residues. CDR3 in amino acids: CASSQYLQRGTTDTQYF. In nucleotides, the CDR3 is TGTGCCAGCAGCCAATACCTTCAGCGGGGAACCACAGATACGCAGTATTTT.

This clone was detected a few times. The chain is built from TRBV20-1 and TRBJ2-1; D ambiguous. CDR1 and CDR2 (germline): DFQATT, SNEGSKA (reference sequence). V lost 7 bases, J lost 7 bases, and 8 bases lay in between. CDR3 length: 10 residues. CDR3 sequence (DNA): TGCAGTGTTTTGGGGAATGAGCAGTTCTTC. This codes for CSVLGNEQFF.

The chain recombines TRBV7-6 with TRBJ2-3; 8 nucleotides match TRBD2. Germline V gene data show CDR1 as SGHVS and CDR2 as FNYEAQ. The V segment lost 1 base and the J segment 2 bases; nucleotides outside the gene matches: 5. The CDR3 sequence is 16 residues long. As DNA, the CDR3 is TGTGCCAGCAGCTTAGGGCCCGGGGGGGCCACAGATACGCAGTATTTT. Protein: CASSLGPGGATDTQYF. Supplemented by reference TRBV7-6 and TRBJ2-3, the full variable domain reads GAGVSQSPRYKVTKRGQDVALRCDPISGHVSLYWYRQALGQGPEFLTYFNYEAQQDKSGLPNDRFSAERPEGSISTLTIQRTEQRDSAMYRCASSLGPGGATDTQYFGPGTRLTVL.

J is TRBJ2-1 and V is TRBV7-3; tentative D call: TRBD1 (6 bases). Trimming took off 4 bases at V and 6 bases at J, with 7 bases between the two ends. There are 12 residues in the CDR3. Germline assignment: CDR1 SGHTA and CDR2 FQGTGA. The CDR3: CASSSTGNEQFF. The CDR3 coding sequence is TGTGCCAGCAGCTCGACAGGCAATGAGCAGTTCTTC.

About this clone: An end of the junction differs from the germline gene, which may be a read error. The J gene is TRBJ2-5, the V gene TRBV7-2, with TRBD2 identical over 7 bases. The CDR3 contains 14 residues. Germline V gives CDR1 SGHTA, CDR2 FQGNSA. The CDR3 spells CASSLADQQETQYF. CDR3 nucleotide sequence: TGTGCCAGCAGCCTAGCGGATCAGCAAGAGACCCAGTACTTC.

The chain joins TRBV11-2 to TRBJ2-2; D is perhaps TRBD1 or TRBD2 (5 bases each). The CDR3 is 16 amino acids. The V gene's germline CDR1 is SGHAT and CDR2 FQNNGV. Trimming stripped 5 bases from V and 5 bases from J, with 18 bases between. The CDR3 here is CASSQVWGWGTGELFF. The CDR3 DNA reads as TGTGCCAGCAGCCAAGTGTGGGGCTGGGGGACCGGGGAGCTGTTTTTT.

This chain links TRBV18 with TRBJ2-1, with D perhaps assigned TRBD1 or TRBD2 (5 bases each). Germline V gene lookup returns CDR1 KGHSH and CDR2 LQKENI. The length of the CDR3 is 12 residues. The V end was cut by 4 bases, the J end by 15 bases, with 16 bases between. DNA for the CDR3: TGTGCCAGCTCACTAATGGGGGACCCTCTGTTCTTC. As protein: CASSLMGDPLFF.

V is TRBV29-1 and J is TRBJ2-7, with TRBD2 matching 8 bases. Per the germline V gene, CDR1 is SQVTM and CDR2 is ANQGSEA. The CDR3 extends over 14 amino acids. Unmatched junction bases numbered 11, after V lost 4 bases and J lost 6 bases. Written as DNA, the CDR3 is TGCAGCGTTGTACGAGCGGGGGCCGGGGGCGAGCAGTACTTC. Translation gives CSVVRAGAGGEQYF.

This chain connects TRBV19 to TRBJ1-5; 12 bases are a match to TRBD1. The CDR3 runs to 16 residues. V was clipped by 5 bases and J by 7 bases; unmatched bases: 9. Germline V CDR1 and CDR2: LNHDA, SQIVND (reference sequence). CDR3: CASSAPGQGAGQPQHF. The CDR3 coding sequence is TGTGCCAGTAGTGCTCCGGGACAGGGGGCAGGGCAGCCCCAGCATTTT. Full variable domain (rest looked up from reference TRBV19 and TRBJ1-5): DGGITQSPKYLFRKEGQNVTLSCEQNLNHDAMYWYRQDPGQGLRLIYYSQIVNDFQKGDIAEGYSVSREKKESFPLTVTSAQKNPTAFYLCASSAPGQGAGQPQHFGDGTRLSIL.

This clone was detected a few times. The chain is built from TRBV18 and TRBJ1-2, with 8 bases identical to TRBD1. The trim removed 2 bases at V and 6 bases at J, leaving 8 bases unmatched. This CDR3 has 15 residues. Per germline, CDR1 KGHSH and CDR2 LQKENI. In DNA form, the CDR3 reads TGTGCCAGCTCACCAATGGACAGGGAGAACCATGGCTACACCTTC. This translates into CASSPMDRENHGYTF.

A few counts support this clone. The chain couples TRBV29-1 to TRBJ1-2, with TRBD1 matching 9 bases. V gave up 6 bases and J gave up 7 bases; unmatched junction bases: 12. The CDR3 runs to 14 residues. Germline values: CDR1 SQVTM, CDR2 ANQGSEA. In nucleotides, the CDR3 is TGCAGCGTGACCCTGGGACAGGGAAATGGTGGCTACACCTTC. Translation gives CSVTLGQGNGGYTF.

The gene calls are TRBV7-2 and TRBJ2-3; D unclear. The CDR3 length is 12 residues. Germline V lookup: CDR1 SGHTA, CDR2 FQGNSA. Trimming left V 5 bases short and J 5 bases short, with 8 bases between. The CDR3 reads CASSRSQDTQYF. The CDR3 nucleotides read TGTGCCAGCAGCCGATCCCAAGATACGCAGTATTTT.

The CDR3 bases are TGTGCCAGCAGCTTATTGGGCGGGGGTGCTCCGACGGGGTACGAGCAGTACTTC. This codes for CASSLLGGGAPTGYEQYF. The chain couples TRBV7-2 to TRBJ2-7; 7 bases agree with TRBD2. V gave up 2 bases and J gave up 4 bases; unmatched junction bases: 17. The CDR3 covers 18 residues. Germline loops: CDR1 SGHTA, CDR2 FQGNSA.

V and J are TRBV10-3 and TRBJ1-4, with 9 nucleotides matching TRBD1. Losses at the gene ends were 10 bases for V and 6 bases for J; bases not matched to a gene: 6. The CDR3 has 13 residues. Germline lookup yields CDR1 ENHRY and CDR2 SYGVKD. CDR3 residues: CASGQGRDEKLFF. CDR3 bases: TGTGCCAGCGGACAGGGGCGTGATGAAAAACTGTTTTTT.

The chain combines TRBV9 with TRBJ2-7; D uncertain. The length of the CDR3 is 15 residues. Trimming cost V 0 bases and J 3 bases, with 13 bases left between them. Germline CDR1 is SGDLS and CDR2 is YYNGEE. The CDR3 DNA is TGTGCCAGCAGCGTAGGGCCGGAGTGGAGCTACGAGCAGTACTTC. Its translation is CASSVGPEWSYEQYF.

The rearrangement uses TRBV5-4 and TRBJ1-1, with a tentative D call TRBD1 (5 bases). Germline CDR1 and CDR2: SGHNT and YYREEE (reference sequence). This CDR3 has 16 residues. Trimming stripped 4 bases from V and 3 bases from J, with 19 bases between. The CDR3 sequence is CASSNIPGTVDTEAFF. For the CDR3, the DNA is TGTGCCAGCAGCAATATACCCGGGACCGTGGACACTGAAGCTTTCTTT. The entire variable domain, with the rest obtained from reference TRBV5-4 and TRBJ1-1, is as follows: ETGVTQSPTHLIKTRGQQVTLRCSSQSGHNTVSWYQQALGQGPQFIFQYYREEENGRGNFPPRFSGLQFPNYSSELNVNALELDDSALYLCASSNIPGTVDTEAFFGQGTRLTVV.

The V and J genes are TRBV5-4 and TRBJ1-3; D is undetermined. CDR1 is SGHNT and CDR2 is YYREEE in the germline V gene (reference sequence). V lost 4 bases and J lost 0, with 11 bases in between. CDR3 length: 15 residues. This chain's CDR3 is CASSPGRNSGNTIYF. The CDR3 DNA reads TGTGCCAGCAGCCCCGGGCGGAACTCTGGAAACACCATATATTTT.

The CDR3 loop reads CAWGTGMAYEQYF. As DNA, the CDR3 is TGTGCCTGGGGGACAGGGATGGCCTACGAGCAGTACTTC. The V gene is TRBV30, the J gene TRBJ2-7; 9 bases are shared with TRBD1. This CDR3 comprises 13 residues. The ends lost 5 bases at V and 2 bases at J; junction bases unmatched: 4. Germline CDR1 is GTSNPN and CDR2 is SVGIG (reference sequence).

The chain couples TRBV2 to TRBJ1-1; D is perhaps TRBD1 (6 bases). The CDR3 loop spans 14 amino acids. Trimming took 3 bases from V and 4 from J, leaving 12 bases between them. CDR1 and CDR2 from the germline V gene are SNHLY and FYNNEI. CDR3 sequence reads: CASSDGLGATEAFF. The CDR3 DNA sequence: TGTGCCAGCAGTGATGGGTTGGGGGCCACTGAAGCTTTCTTT.

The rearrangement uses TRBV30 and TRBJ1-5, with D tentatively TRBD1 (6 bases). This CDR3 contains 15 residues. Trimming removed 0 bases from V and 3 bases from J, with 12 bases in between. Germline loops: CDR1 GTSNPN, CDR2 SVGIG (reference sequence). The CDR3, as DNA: TGTGCCTGGAGTGTACCGTACAGGGCCAATCAGCCCCAGCATTTT. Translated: CAWSVPYRANQPQHF.

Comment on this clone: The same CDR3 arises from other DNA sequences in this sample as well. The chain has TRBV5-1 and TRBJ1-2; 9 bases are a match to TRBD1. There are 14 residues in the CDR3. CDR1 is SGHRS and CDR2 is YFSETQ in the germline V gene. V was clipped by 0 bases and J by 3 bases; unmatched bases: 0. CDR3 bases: TGCGCCAGCAGCTTGGGGGACAGGGACTATGGCTACACCTTC. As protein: CASSLGDRDYGYTF.

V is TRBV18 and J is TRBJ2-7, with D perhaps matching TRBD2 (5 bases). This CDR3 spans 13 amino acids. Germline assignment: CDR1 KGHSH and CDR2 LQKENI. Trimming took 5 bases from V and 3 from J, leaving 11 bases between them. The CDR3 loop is CASSSLVDYEQYF. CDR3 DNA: TGTGCCAGCTCATCACTAGTAGACTACGAGCAGTACTTC.

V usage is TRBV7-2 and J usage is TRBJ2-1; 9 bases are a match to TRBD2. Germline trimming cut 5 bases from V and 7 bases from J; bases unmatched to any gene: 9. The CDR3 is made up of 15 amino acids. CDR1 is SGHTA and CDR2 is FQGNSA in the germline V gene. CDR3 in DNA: TGTGCCAGCAGCGGAACAGCGGGGGGCTGGAATGAGCAGTTCTTC. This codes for CASSGTAGGWNEQFF.

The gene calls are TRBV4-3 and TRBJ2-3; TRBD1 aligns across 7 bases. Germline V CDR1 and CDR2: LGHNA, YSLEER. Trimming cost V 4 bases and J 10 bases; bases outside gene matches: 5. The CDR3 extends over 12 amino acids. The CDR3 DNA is TGCGCCAGCAGCCTACCGGGACAGCCGCAGTATTTT. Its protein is CASSLPGQPQYF.

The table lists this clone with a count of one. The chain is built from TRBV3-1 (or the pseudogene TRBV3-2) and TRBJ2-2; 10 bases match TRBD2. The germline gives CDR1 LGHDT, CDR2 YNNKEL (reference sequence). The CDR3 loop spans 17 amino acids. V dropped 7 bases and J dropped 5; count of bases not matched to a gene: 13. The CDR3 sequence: CASMLGLAGVDTGELFF. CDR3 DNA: TGTGCCAGCATGTTAGGCCTAGCGGGAGTGGATACCGGGGAGCTGTTTTTT.

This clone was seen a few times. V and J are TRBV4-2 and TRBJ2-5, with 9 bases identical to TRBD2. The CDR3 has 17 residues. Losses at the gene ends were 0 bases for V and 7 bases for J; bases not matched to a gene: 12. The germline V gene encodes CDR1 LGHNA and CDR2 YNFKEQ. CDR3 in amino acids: CASSQEELAGPPGTQYF. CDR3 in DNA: TGTGCCAGCAGCCAAGAGGAGCTAGCGGGGCCCCCAGGGACCCAGTACTTC.

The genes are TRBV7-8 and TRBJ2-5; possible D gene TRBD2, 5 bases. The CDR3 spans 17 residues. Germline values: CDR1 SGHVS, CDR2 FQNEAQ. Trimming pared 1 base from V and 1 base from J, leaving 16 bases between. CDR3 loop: CASSLVSLRVRQETQYF. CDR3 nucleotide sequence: TGTGCCAGCAGCTTAGTTTCTTTGCGGGTGCGCCAAGAGACCCAGTACTTC.